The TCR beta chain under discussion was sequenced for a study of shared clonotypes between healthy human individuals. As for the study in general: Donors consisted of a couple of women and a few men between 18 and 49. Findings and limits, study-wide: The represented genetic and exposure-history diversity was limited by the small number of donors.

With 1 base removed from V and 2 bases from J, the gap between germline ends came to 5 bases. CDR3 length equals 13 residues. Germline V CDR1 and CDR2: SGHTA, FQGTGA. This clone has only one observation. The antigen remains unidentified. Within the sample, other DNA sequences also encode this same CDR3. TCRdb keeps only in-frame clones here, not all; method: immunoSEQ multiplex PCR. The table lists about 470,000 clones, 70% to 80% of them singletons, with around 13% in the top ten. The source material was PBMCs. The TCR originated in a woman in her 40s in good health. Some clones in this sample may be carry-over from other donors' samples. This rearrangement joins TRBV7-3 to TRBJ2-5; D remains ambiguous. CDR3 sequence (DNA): TGTGCCAGCAGCTTAAACTCTCAAGAGACCCAGTACTTC. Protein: CASSLNSQETQYF.